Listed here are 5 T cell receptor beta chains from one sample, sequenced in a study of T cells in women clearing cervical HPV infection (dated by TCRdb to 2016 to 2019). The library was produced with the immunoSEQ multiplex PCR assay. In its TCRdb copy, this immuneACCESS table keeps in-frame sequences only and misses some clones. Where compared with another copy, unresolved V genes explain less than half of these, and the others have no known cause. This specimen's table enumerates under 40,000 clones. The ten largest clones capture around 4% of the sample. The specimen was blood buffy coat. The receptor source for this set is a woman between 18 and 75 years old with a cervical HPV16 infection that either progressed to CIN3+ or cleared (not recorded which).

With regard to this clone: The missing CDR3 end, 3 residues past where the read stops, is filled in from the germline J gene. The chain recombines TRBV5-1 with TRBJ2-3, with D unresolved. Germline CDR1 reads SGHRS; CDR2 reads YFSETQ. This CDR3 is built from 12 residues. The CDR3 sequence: CASSLELGTQYF. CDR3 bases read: TGCGCCAGCAGCTTGGAGTTAGGGACG.

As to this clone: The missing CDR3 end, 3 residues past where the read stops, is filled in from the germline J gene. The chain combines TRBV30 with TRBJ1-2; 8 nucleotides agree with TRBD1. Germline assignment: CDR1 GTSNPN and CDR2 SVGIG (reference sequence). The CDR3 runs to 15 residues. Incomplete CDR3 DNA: TGTGCCTGGAGTGGGGACAGGAGGAGCTCCTACGAC. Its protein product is CAWSGDRRSSYD. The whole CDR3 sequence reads CAWSGDRRSSYDYTF. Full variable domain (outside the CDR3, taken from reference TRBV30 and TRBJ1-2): SQTIHQWPATLVQPVGSPLSLECTVEGTSNPNLYWYRQAAGRGLQLLFYSVGIGQISSEVPQNLSASRPQDRQFILSSKKLLLSDSGFYLCAWSGDRRSSYDYTFGSGTRLTVV.

The CDR3 loop reads CSAQSLMNTEAFF. The sequenced CDR3 bases are TGCAGTGCCCAGTCTCTCATGAACACTGAA. The V gene is TRBV20-1, the J gene TRBJ1-1; D is unresolved. The CDR3 extends 3 residues past the end of the read, so its final part is completed from the germline J gene. The CDR3 length is 13 residues. The germline V gene encodes CDR1 DFQATT and CDR2 SNEGSKA (reference sequence). Trimming cost V 6 bases and J 0 bases, with 11 bases left between them.

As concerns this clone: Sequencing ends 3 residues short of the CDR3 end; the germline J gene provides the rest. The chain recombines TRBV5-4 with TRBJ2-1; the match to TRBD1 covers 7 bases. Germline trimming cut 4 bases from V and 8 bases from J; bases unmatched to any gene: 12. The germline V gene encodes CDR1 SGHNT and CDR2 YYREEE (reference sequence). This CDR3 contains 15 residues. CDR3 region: CASSREQDRADEQFF. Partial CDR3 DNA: TGTGCCAGCAGCAGAGAACAAGACAGGGCGGATGAG.

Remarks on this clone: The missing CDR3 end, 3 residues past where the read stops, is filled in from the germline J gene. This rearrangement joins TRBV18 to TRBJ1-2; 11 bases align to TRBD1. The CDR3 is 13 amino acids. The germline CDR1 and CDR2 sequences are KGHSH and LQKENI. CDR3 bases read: TGTGCCAGCTCACAGGACAGGGGGCGAGAC. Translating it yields CASSQDRGRD. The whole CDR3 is CASSQDRGRDYTF.